The source of this T cell receptor beta chain is a study of cytomegalovirus exposure and HLA in healthy donors. The PCR was carried out with 60 Vbeta primers and 13 Jbeta primers. TCRdb keeps only in-frame clones here, not all; method: immunoSEQ multiplex PCR. The profile covers around 100,000 clones, with roughly 75% appearing a single time and approximately 4.8% taken by the ten largest. CDR1 WNHNN and CDR2 SYGVQD come from the germline V gene (reference sequence). V was clipped by 6 bases and J by 6 bases, with 7 bases between them. The CDR3 is 11 residues long. This clonotype was sampled from a woman aged 18 to 35 in good health and CMV-seropositive. The sample was PBMCs. This chain joins TRBV10-1 and TRBJ2-3; D may be TRBD1 (5 bases). The CDR3 region has the DNA TGCGCCAGCAGACAGGAGGATACGCAGTATTTT. Residues: CASRQEDTQYF.